This TCR beta chain was captured by sequencing in a study of blood T cell repertoires in COVID-19. For the study at large: Sites across the United States, Italy and Spain contributed samples from acute and convalescent COVID-19. The cDNA or gDNA used as material had been derived from T cells, B-cell-depleted T cells, or PBMCs.

Original analysis: Reference gene primer amplification yielded estimated nucleated cell counts. The method was immunoSEQ multiplex PCR; TCRdb's version includes in-frame clones alone and lacks a portion of them. D and trimming were read from the DNA, whereas the V and J calls and clone size are those reported in that table. The sample has about 91,000 clones; more than 60% are singletons. This clone was recorded only once. The germline V gene encodes CDR1 SGDLS and CDR2 YYNGEE. V lost 4 bases to trimming and J lost 0 bases, with 24 bases between them. The CDR3 runs to 19 residues. Material: peripheral blood. The source of this sequence is a man aged 70-80 years with acute or convalescent COVID-19. V and J are TRBV9 and TRBJ2-3; D might be TRBD2 (6 bases). CDR3 region: CASSMRDRRWGTSTDTQYF. The CDR3 nucleotides read TGTGCCAGCAGCATGCGGGACCGAAGGTGGGGAACTAGCACAGATACGCAGTATTTT.